This T cell receptor beta chain stems from a study of neurological immune-mediated disorders. V shed 2 bases, J shed 9 bases, and the junction held 2 bases outside the gene matches. Germline CDR1 reads SGHDT; CDR2 reads YYEEEE. This CDR3 has 14 residues. This clonotype was counted many times. Each CDR3 protein is one row after TCRdb ran MiXCR on the 5' RACE reads. The profile covers roughly 90,000 distinct CDR3 sequences, with approximately 3.5% appearing a single time and about 2.9% taken by the ten largest. Sequenced input: PBMCs. The chain combines TRBV5-6 with TRBJ1-6, with 10 bases identical to TRBD1. The source of this sequence is a woman aged 45-65 years with multiple sclerosis. The CDR3 loop reads CASSFGTGVSPLHF. CDR3 sequence (DNA): TGTGCCAGCAGCTTCGGGACAGGGGTTTCACCCCTCCACTTT.